Below are 26 T cell receptor beta chains sequenced from a single sample in a study of shared clonotypes between healthy human individuals (dated by TCRdb to the early 2020s). For the CD8 naive samples, CD45RO-negative cells were positively selected for CCR7, yielding a CD45RA+CCR7+ population from which TemRA cells were excluded. Receptor amplification or capture employed the immunoSEQ multiplex PCR assay. This is the immuneACCESS table as TCRdb keeps it, with only in-frame sequences that have V and J called. A part of the clones is gone; compared with another copy, unresolved V genes explain less than half, and the rest is unexplained. The sample table records 1.5 million to 2.5 million clones; over 85% of these occur just once. The top ten constitute roughly 1.2% of the sample. Sequencing was performed on naive CD8+ T cells sorted from blood. The sample's cell subset or site label, decoded: CD45RA+CCR7+. These receptors were collected from a man aged 18 to 30 in good health.

A word on this clone: Distinct nucleotide sequences in the sample also encode this CDR3. This chain uses TRBV28 with TRBJ2-7; no firm D call. V gave up 2 bases and J gave up 2 bases, with 7 bases separating them. This CDR3 is built from 13 residues. The germline gives CDR1 MDHEN, CDR2 SYDVKM. CDR3 sequence reads: CASSLDGPYEQYF. CDR3 DNA: TGTGCCAGCAGTTTAGACGGACCCTACGAGCAGTACTTC.

This chain connects TRBV5-6 to TRBJ2-1, with 7 bases lining up with TRBD2. Germline values: CDR1 SGHDT, CDR2 YYEEEE. The CDR3 is made up of 16 amino acids. The J segment lost 6 bases and the V segment lost 1 base, leaving 10 bases of the junction unmatched. DNA for the CDR3: TGTGCCAGCAGCTTGAGCCTGGGCGGGGGATTCAATGAGCAGTTCTTC. Protein product: CASSLSLGGGFNEQFF.

The chain has TRBV6-6 and TRBJ2-7; D unresolved. From germline, CDR1 is MNHNY and CDR2 SVGAGI (reference sequence). Trimming removed 6 bases at V and 0 bases at J, with 15 bases between. CDR3 length equals 15 residues. CDR3 in amino acids: CASSPNPSHSYEQYF. Written as DNA, the CDR3 is TGTGCCAGCAGCCCTAACCCCAGCCACTCCTACGAGCAGTACTTC.

The chain joins TRBV2 to TRBJ2-7; D not certain. V lost 7 bases, J lost 2 bases, and 15 bases lay in between. Germline CDR1 SNHLY, CDR2 FYNNEI. The CDR3 has 14 residues. The CDR3 loop is CASTPGRSAYEQYF. The CDR3 DNA is TGTGCCAGCACCCCGGGCAGGTCCGCCTACGAGCAGTACTTC. Full variable domain (outside the CDR3, taken from reference TRBV2 and TRBJ2-7): EPEVTQTPSHQVTQMGQEVILRCVPISNHLYFYWYRQILGQKVEFLVSFYNNEISEKSEIFDDQFSVERPDGSNFTLKIRSTKLEDSAMYFCASTPGRSAYEQYFGPGTRLTVT.

The genes are TRBV13 and TRBJ2-5; D gene uncertain. CDR1 is PRHDT and CDR2 is FYEKMQ in the germline V gene (reference sequence). Between the trimmed V and J ends, which lost 1 base and 2 bases, there was a span of 5 bases. The CDR3 has 13 amino acids. The CDR3 region is CASSLAQQETQYF. The CDR3 DNA sequence: TGTGCCAGCAGCTTAGCTCAGCAAGAGACCCAGTACTTC.

The chain combines TRBV19 with TRBJ1-2; D unresolved. Trimming removed 3 bases at V and 2 bases at J, with 7 bases between. Germline CDR1 reads LNHDA; CDR2 reads SQIVND (reference sequence). The CDR3 spans 13 residues. This CDR3 is CASSISGNYGYTF. In nucleotides, the CDR3 is TGTGCCAGTAGTATCTCCGGGAACTATGGCTACACCTTC.

The chain uses TRBV5-1 and TRBJ2-1; tentatively, D is TRBD2 (6 bases). The CDR3 consists of 13 residues. V was pared by 0 bases and J by 8 bases, with 9 bases between. CDR1 and CDR2 (germline): SGHRS, YFSETQ. DNA for the CDR3: TGCGCCAGCAGCTTGGAACTAGCCCATGAGCAGTTCTTC. Amino acid sequence: CASSLELAHEQFF.

The V and J genes are TRBV5-4 and TRBJ2-1, with unresolved D. Germline values: CDR1 SGHNT, CDR2 YYREEE (reference sequence). V gave up 4 bases and J gave up 2 bases, with 10 bases separating them. The CDR3 runs 14 residues. The CDR3: CASSVAWAYNEQFF. In DNA form, the CDR3 reads TGTGCCAGCAGCGTAGCCTGGGCCTACAATGAGCAGTTCTTC.

The chain couples TRBV4-3 to TRBJ2-2, with 7 nucleotides matching TRBD2. The germline gives CDR1 LGHNA, CDR2 YSLEER. The junction had 12 bases not matched to a gene; V was cut back by 4 bases and J by 4 bases. This CDR3 spans 17 amino acids. The CDR3 nucleotides are TGCGCCAGCAGCCCAACTGTCACCGGCGGGGGCACCGGGGAGCTGTTTTTT. Its translation: CASSPTVTGGGTGELFF.

The chain couples TRBV6-5 to TRBJ1-1; a possible D gene is TRBD1 (6 bases). Germline V CDR1 and CDR2: MNHEY, SVGAGI. This CDR3 is 13 amino acids long. Trimming cost V 2 bases and J 7 bases, with 11 bases left between them. CDR3 protein: CASSYGGRVEAFF. DNA of the CDR3: TGTGCCAGCAGTTACGGGGGCAGGGTTGAAGCTTTCTTT.

This chain connects TRBV27 to TRBJ1-1; D is uncertain. This CDR3 comprises 16 residues. The germline gives CDR1 MNHEY, CDR2 SMNVEV (reference sequence). Trimming pared 6 bases from V and 1 base from J, leaving 18 bases between. As DNA, the CDR3 is TGTGCCAGCAGCCCCATATTTGTGACACAGAACACTGAAGCTTTCTTT. Its translation is CASSPIFVTQNTEAFF.

CDR3 bases: TGCGCCAGCAGCACCGGGACTAGCGGGCCTGCTAGCACAGATACGCAGTATTTT. Encoded protein: CASSTGTSGPASTDTQYF. V usage is TRBV5-1 and J usage is TRBJ2-3; 12 bases are a match to TRBD2. The V gene's germline CDR1 is SGHRS and CDR2 YFSETQ. The length of the CDR3 is 18 residues. The ends lost 4 bases at V and 0 bases at J; junction bases unmatched: 9.

V and J are TRBV2 and TRBJ2-1, with 10 bases that match TRBD2. The J segment lost 10 bases and the V segment lost 3 bases, leaving 6 bases of the junction unmatched. This CDR3 spans 14 amino acids. CDR1 and CDR2 from the germline V gene are SNHLY and FYNNEI. CDR3 in DNA: TGTGCCAGCAGTGAGGGGACTAGCGAGTGGGAGCAGTTCTTC. Translating gives CASSEGTSEWEQFF.

This clone was observed a few times. This chain uses TRBV2 with TRBJ2-2, with TRBD1 matching over 8 bases. This CDR3 has 15 residues. Germline loops: CDR1 SNHLY, CDR2 FYNNEI. Trimming at V came to 9 bases and at J to 0 bases, leaving 6 bases not matched to a gene. CDR3 bases: TGTGCCAGTTCACCGGGACAGGCGAACACCGGGGAGCTGTTTTTT. Its protein product is CASSPGQANTGELFF.

The chain joins TRBV5-1 to TRBJ1-4; a weak D match, TRBD1 (5 bases). The CDR3 is 13 amino acids. Trimming left V 4 bases short and J 6 bases short, with 10 bases between. Germline CDR1 is SGHRS and CDR2 is YFSETQ. CDR3 loop: CASSGWGHEKLFF. CDR3 DNA sequence: TGCGCCAGCAGCGGGTGGGGCCATGAAAAACTGTTTTTT.

The chain joins TRBV7-9 to TRBJ2-1; perhaps TRBD2 as D (6 bases). Per the germline V gene, CDR1 is SEHNR and CDR2 is FQNEAQ (reference sequence). The V end lost 5 bases, the J end lost 2 bases, and 13 bases lay between the germline ends. The CDR3 spans 15 residues. Here the CDR3 DNA reads TGTGCCAGCAGCGCTCGGGAGAACCCCTACAATGAGCAGTTCTTC. It encodes CASSARENPYNEQFF.

This sequence joins TRBV27 and TRBJ1-1, with D possibly TRBD1 on 6 matching bases. With 8 bases removed from V and 1 base from J, the gap between germline ends came to 11 bases. Germline lookup yields CDR1 MNHEY and CDR2 SMNVEV (reference sequence). CDR3 length: 13 residues. CDR3 loop: CASYPTGNTEAFF. CDR3 nucleotide sequence: TGTGCCAGCTATCCGACAGGGAACACTGAAGCTTTCTTT.

CDR3 in amino acids: CASSLLQNTEAFF. CDR3 bases: TGTGCCAGCAGCTTACTCCAGAACACTGAAGCTTTCTTT. V usage is TRBV7-9 and J usage is TRBJ1-1; no clear D. This CDR3 has 13 amino acids. V gave up 2 bases and J gave up 1 base, with 5 bases separating them. Germline V gene sequence: CDR1 SEHNR, CDR2 FQNEAQ (reference sequence). Using reference TRBV7-9 and TRBJ1-1 for the parts outside the CDR3, the full variable domain is DTGVSQNPRHKITKRGQNVTFRCDPISEHNRLYWYRQTLGQGPEFLTYFQNEAQLEKSRLLSDRFSAERPKGSFSTLEIQRTEQGDSAMYLCASSLLQNTEAFFGQGTRLTVV.

This clone showed up just a few times. The chain is built from TRBV28 and TRBJ2-2; D remains unclear. This CDR3 region has 14 residues. The V gene's germline CDR1 is MDHEN and CDR2 SYDVKM. V lost 3 bases and J lost 1, with 6 bases in between. The CDR3: CASSFRRNTGELFF. CDR3 DNA: TGTGCCAGCAGTTTCAGGAGGAACACCGGGGAGCTGTTTTTT.

The chain is built from TRBV4-1 and TRBJ2-2; D is ambiguous. V lost 3 bases to trimming and J lost 1 base, with 9 bases between them. Germline CDR1 reads MGHRA; CDR2 reads YSYEKL. The CDR3 totals 15 residues. CDR3 sequence: CASSHLVGNTGELFF. The CDR3 DNA reads TGCGCCAGCAGCCATTTGGTAGGGAACACCGGGGAGCTGTTTTTT.

V usage is TRBV13 and J usage is TRBJ1-2; D is unclear. This CDR3 spans 17 amino acids. Germline CDR1 and CDR2: PRHDT and FYEKMQ (reference sequence). Trimming pared 0 bases from V and 0 bases from J, leaving 14 bases between. The CDR3 is CASSLGGLNQANYGYTF. The CDR3 coding sequence is TGTGCCAGCAGCTTAGGCGGGCTCAATCAAGCTAACTATGGCTACACCTTC.

As to this clone: Other DNA variants within this sample encode the same CDR3. The J gene is TRBJ1-5, the V gene TRBV4-1; D is unresolved. CDR1 MGHRA and CDR2 YSYEKL come from the germline V gene. Trimming removed 1 base from V and 7 bases from J, with 8 bases in between. The CDR3 has 13 residues. The CDR3 reads CASSQVGGQPQHF. The DNA of the CDR3 is TGCGCCAGCAGCCAAGTGGGTGGACAGCCCCAGCATTTT.

For this clone: This CDR3 is also generated by other DNA sequences in the sample. The rearrangement uses TRBV4-1 and TRBJ2-1; perhaps TRBD2 as D (6 bases). Per the germline V gene, CDR1 is MGHRA and CDR2 is YSYEKL. This CDR3 comprises 13 residues. V dropped 1 base and J dropped 10 bases, with 11 bases sitting between them. In nucleotides, the CDR3 is TGCGCCAGCAGCCAAGGACTAGGGAACGAGCAGTTCTTC. Its protein product is CASSQGLGNEQFF.

The chain joins TRBV28 to TRBJ2-7; TRBD2 is a possible D gene (5 bases). This CDR3 is 13 amino acids long. V lost 6 bases to trimming and J lost 2 bases, with 11 bases between them. CDR1 is MDHEN, CDR2 SYDVKM, per germline. The CDR3 here is CASRAGTTYEQYF. DNA of the CDR3: TGTGCCAGCAGGGCGGGTACTACCTACGAGCAGTACTTC.

The V and J genes are TRBV7-6 and TRBJ2-7; the D gene is possibly TRBD1 (6 bases). This CDR3 region has 14 residues. Trimming stripped 4 bases from V and 0 bases from J, with 10 bases between. Germline assignment: CDR1 SGHVS and CDR2 FNYEAQ. The CDR3, as DNA: TGTGCCAGCAGCTACCGGGACAACTCCTACGAGCAGTACTTC. Amino acid sequence: CASSYRDNSYEQYF.

The chain employs TRBV19 and TRBJ2-1; TRBD2 matches at 12 bases. V was pared by 5 bases and J by 2 bases, with 1 base of the junction left unmatched. CDR3 size: 15 residues. In germline, CDR1 is LNHDA, CDR2 SQIVND (reference sequence). The CDR3 DNA is TGTGCCAGTAGTCCTAGCGGGGGGGCCTACAATGAGCAGTTCTTC. It yields the protein CASSPSGGAYNEQFF.